This TCR beta chain derives from a study of spatial heterogeneity in lung cancer. Study findings and constraints: Intratumoral expanded alpha and beta TCR counts were found to track tumor mutation counts.

This clonotype is labeled as medium-sized (0.01 to 0.1%). Its antigen is not identified. TCRdb re-analysed the 5' RACE reads in MiXCR, keeping a single row per CDR3 protein. The repertoire includes approximately 3,600 distinct CDR3 sequences, roughly 8.7% of them detected once, and about 16% sits in the top ten. Time point given: sample taken at primary tumor resection. Germline V lookup: CDR1 WNHNN, CDR2 SYGVQD (reference sequence). V was cut by 0 bases and J by 10 bases, with 7 bases left in between. There are 13 residues in the CDR3. Sequences were derived from lung tumor tissue, sampled at surgery. The chain uses TRBV10-1 and TRBJ1-6; D is ambiguous. This receptor was taken from a male donor with early-stage non-small cell lung cancer. The CDR3 DNA sequence: TGCGCCAGCAGTGAGTCGCACTCCTCACCCCTCCACTTT. Translation gives CASSESHSSPLHF.